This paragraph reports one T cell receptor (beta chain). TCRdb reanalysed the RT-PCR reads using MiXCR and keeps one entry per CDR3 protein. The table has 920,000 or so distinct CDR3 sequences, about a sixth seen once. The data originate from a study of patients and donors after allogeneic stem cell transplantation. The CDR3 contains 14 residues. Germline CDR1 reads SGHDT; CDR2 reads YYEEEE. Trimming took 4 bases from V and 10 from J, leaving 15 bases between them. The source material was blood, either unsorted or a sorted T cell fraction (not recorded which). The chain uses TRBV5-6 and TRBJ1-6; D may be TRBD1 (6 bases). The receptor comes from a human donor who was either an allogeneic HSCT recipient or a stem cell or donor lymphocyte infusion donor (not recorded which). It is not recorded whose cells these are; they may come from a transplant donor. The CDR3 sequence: CASSQDRRESPLHF. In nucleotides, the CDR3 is TGTGCCAGCAGCCAAGACAGGAGAGAATCACCCCTCCACTTT.